This entry is about one T cell receptor (beta chain). Its antigen is as yet unknown. V was pared by 5 bases and J by 7 bases, with 9 bases of the junction left unmatched. This CDR3 contains 16 residues. Germline V gives CDR1 WSHSY, CDR2 SAAADI. One entry per CDR3 protein, called by TCRdb with MiXCR from the 5' RACE reads. The data hold nearly 350,000 distinct CDR3 sequences, with about 15% observed a single time. This entry is derived from a study of CD8 T cells in ankylosing spondylitis. Study observations and caveats: A TCR beta motif made of roughly eight highly homologous variants seemed typical of ankylosing spondylitis blood.

Sequencing was performed on blood, either unsorted or a sorted T cell fraction (not recorded which). V gene TRBV10-2 combines with J gene TRBJ2-1, with 12 bases identical to TRBD2. The receptor comes from a male donor with ankylosing spondylitis or in good health (not recorded which). DNA for the CDR3: TGCGCCAGCAGTACTAGACCGGGACTAGCGGGTAATGAGCAGTTCTTC. Translated, it gives CASSTRPGLAGNEQFF.